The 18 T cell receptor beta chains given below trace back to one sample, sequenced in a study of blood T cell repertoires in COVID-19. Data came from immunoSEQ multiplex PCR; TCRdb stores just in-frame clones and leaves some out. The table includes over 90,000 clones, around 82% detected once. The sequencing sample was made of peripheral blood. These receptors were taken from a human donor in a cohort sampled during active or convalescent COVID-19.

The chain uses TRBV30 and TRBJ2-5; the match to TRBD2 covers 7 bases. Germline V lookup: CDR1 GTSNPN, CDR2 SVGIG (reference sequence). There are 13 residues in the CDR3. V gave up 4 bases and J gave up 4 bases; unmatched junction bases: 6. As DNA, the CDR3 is TGTGCCTGGAAACGTGGGGGGGGAGAGACCCAGTACTTC. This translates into CAWKRGGGETQYF.

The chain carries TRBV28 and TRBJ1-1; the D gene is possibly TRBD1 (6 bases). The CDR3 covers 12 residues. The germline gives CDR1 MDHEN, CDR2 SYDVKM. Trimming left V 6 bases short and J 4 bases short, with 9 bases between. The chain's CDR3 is CASSRDITEAFF. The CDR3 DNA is TGTGCCAGCAGCCGGGACATCACTGAAGCTTTCTTT.

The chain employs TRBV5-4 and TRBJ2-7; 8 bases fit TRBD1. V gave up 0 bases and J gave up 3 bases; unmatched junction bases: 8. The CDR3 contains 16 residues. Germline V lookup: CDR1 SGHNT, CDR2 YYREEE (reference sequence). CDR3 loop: CASSLAKGRGRYEQYF. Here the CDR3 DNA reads TGTGCCAGCAGCTTGGCCAAGGGCAGGGGGCGCTACGAGCAGTACTTC.

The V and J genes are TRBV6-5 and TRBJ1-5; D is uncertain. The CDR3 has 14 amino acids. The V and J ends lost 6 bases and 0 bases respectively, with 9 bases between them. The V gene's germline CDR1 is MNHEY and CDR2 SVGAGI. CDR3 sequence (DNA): TGTGCCAGCAGCCCGGGGAGTAGCAATCAGCCCCAGCATTTT. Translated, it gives CASSPGSSNQPQHF.

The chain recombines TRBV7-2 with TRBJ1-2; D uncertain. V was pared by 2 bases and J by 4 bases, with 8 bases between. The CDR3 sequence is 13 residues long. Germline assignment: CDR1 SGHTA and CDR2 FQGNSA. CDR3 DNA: TGTGCCAGCAGCTTAAGTACAAGCTATGGCTACACCTTC. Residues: CASSLSTSYGYTF. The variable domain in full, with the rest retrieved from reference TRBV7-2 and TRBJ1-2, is GAGVSQSPSNKVTEKGKDVELRCDPISGHTALYWYRQSLGQGLEFLIYFQGNSAPDKSGLPSDRFSAERTGGSVSTLTIQRTQQEDSAVYLCASSLSTSYGYTFGSGTRLTVV.

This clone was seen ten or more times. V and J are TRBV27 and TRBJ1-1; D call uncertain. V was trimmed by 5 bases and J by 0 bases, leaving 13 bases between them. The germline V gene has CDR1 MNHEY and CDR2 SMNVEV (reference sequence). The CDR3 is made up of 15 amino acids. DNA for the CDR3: TGTGCCAGCAGTGCCTCTAGAAATATGAACACTGAAGCTTTCTTT. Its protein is CASSASRNMNTEAFF.

This CDR3 is CASSVPGQGYNEQFF. The CDR3 region has the DNA TGTGCCAGCAGTGTTCCGGGACAGGGCTACAATGAGCAGTTCTTC. The chain joins TRBV28 to TRBJ2-1; TRBD1 agrees at 9 bases. CDR1 is MDHEN and CDR2 is SYDVKM in the germline V gene. Germline trimming cut 5 bases from V and 3 bases from J; bases unmatched to any gene: 5. The CDR3 is made up of 15 amino acids.

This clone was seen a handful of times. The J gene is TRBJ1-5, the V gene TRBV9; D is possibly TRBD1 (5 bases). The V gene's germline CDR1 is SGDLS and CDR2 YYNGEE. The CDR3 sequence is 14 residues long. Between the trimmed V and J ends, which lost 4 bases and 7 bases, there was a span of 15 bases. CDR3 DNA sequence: TGTGCCAGCAGCCCGGGCTCTGGGGCGCAGCCCCAGCATTTT. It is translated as CASSPGSGAQPQHF.

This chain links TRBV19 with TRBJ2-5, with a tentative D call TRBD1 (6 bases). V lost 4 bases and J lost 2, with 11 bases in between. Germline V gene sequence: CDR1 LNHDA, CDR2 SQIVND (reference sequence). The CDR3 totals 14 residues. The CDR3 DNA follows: TGTGCCAGTAGTAGTGGACAGCTACAAGAGACCCAGTACTTC. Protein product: CASSSGQLQETQYF.

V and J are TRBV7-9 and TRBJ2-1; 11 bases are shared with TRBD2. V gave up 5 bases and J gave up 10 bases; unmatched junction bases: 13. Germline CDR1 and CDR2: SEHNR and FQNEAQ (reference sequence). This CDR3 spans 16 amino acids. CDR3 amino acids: CASSLSIAGGLDEQFF. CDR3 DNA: TGTGCCAGCAGCCTATCCATAGCGGGGGGGCTGGACGAGCAGTTCTTC.

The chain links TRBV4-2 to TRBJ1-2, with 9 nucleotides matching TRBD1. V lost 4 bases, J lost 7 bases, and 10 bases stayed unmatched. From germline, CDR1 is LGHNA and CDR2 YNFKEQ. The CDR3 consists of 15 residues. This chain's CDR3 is CASSPHPGQGFGYTF. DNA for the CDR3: TGTGCCAGCAGCCCTCATCCGGGACAGGGATTTGGCTACACCTTC.

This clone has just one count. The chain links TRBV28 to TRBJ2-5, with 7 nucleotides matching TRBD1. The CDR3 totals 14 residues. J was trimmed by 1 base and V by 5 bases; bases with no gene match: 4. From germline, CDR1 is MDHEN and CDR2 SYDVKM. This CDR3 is CASSRQGLQETQYF. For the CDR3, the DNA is TGTGCCAGCAGTCGACAGGGCCTCCAAGAGACCCAGTACTTC.

CDR3 amino acids: CASSVRISGYEQYF. The CDR3 DNA is TGTGCCAGCAGCGTAAGGATCTCCGGGTACGAGCAGTACTTC. This chain uses TRBV9 with TRBJ2-7, with D hard to call. Trimming pared 1 base from V and 4 bases from J, leaving 12 bases between. This CDR3 has 14 amino acids. The germline CDR1 and CDR2 sequences are SGDLS and YYNGEE.

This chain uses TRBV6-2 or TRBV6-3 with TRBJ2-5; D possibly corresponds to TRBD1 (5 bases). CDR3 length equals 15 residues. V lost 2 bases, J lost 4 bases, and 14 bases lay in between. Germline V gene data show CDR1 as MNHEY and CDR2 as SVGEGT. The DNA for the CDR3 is TGTGCCAGCAGTTACGATAGGGGCTCAGGAGAGACCCAGTACTTC. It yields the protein CASSYDRGSGETQYF.

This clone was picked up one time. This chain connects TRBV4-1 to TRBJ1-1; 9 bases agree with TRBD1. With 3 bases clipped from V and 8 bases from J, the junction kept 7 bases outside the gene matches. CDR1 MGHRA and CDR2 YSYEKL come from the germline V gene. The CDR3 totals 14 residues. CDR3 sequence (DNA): TGCGCCAGCAGCCACCCCGCCGGGACAGGGGAAGCTTTCTTT. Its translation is CASSHPAGTGEAFF.

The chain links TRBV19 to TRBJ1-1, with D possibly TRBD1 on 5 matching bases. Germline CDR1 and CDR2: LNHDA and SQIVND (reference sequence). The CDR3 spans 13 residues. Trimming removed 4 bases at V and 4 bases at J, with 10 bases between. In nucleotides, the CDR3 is TGTGCCAGTAGTACCTTCGGGGGCACTGAAGCTTTCTTT. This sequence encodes CASSTFGGTEAFF.

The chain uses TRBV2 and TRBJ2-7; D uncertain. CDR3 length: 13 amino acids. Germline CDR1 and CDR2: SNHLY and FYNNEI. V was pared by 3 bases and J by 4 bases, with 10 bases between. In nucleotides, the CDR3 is TGTGCCAGCAGTGAGGCCTCCAGTTACGAGCAGTACTTC. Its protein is CASSEASSYEQYF.

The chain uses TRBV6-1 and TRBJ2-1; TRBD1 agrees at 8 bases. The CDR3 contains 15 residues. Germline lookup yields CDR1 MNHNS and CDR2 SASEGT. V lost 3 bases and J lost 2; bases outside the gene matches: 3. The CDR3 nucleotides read TGTGCCAGCAGTGACGGACAGGGAGCCTACAATGAGCAGTTCTTC. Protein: CASSDGQGAYNEQFF.